This T cell receptor (beta chain) was obtained from a study of blood T cells in healthy people across ages. General study results and limits: Diversity was estimated from one million T cells, and these estimates were considered underestimates.

Each sample yielded at least 6 million isolated PBMCs. Total RNA, at least 6 micrograms per sample, came from PBMCs. Together with a sample-barcoded 5' primer, a J-beta primer mix was included in a second PCR lasting about 6 to 11 cycles. Each TCR beta cDNA got a 12-nucleotide random molecular identifier. TCRdb re-called the 5' RACE reads with MiXCR, one entry per CDR3 protein. Of approximately 1.5 million distinct CDR3 sequences in the sample, approximately 39% were seen once. This clonotype was seen more than once but under ten times. Its cognate antigen is unknown. The J segment lost 0 bases and the V segment lost 4 bases, leaving 6 bases of the junction unmatched. Germline lookup yields CDR1 LGHNT and CDR2 FRNRAP. This CDR3 has 16 amino acids.

The genes are TRBV12-5 and TRBJ2-4; the match to TRBD1 covers 7 bases. The clonotype was recovered from a young woman in good health. The specimen sequenced was blood. CDR3 region: CASGSGTETAKNIQYF. The CDR3 DNA reads TGTGCTAGTGGTTCAGGGACAGAGACAGCCAAAAACATTCAGTACTTC.